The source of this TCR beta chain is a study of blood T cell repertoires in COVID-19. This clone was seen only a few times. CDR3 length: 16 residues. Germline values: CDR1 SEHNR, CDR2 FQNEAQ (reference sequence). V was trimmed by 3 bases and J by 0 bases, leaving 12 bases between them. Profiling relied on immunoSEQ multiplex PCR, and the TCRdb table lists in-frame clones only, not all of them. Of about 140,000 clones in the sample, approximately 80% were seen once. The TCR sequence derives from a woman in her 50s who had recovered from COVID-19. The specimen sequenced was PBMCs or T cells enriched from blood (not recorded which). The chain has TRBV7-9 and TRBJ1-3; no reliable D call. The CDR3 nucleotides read TGTGCCAGCAGCTTGTGGCGTAGCCTCTCTGGAAACACCATATATTTT. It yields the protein CASSLWRSLSGNTIYF.